This TCR beta chain was recorded in a study of blood T cell repertoires in COVID-19. Germline V CDR1 and CDR2: LNHNV, YYDKDF (reference sequence). Trimming took 1 base from V and 5 from J; bases not matched to a gene: 7. This CDR3 is 16 amino acids long. Some clones are missing from TCRdb's copy, which holds only in-frame ones; the method was immunoSEQ multiplex PCR. In the table there are about 420,000 clones, approximately 90% of which are singletons. The chain is built from TRBV15 and TRBJ2-1; 8 positions agree with TRBD2. Material: peripheral blood. This receptor was obtained from a man younger than 35 with COVID-19, enrolled during active disease. CDR3 sequence: CATSRAGGGGDNEQFF. CDR3 sequence (DNA): TGTGCCACCAGCAGAGCCGGGGGGGGCGGGGACAATGAGCAGTTCTTC.